In this sample, the clone carrying this T cell receptor beta chain turned up a few times. Its antigen is unidentified. The data are from a study of blood T cells in healthy people across ages. The CDR3 runs to 17 residues. The V end was cut by 9 bases, the J end by 2 bases, with 25 bases between. Germline-derived CDR1 and CDR2 are MDHEN and SYDVKM. Peripheral blood samples of roughly 9.8 milliliters were drawn from each donor. Per sample, extraction of total RNA gave at least 5.5 micrograms in every case. Notes on the study in general: When set beside aged donors, long-lived donors presented more naive CD4+ cells and higher diversity. Across the age range, TCR beta diversity per million T cells fell in a roughly linear way.

Primers used in a second PCR of about 7 to 12 cycles were a sample-barcoded 5' primer and a J-beta primer mix. Each CDR3 protein gets one entry after TCRdb re-called the 5' RACE reads with MiXCR. The repertoire holds roughly 1.6 million distinct CDR3 sequences, roughly 32% seen once, with 10% to 12% in the top ten. Sequences were obtained from blood. This sequence originates from a woman in her 30s in good health. The J gene is TRBJ2-5, the V gene TRBV28; weak D call: TRBD2 (5 bases). CDR3 sequence (DNA): TGTGCCAGTACCTACACTAATATAGGAACGGGGCAAGAGACCCAGTACTTC. It translates to CASTYTNIGTGQETQYF.